This TCR beta chain was observed in a study of blood T cell repertoires in COVID-19. This CDR3 comprises 16 residues. Per germline, CDR1 LGHNA and CDR2 YSLEER. V lost 0 bases, J lost 0 bases, and 8 bases lay in between. The Seattle site enrolled patients during active infection and followed them longitudinally. Only in-frame clones appear in the TCRdb table, and some are missing; sequencing was by immunoSEQ multiplex PCR. The sample has approximately 350,000 clones; roughly 90% are singletons. This clonotype was obtained from a woman in her 70s with COVID-19, enrolled during active disease. Sequences were obtained from peripheral blood. The chain joins TRBV4-3 to TRBJ1-4; unclear D gene. CDR3 amino acids: CASSQDEAATNEKLFF. CDR3 sequence (DNA): TGCGCCAGCAGCCAAGATGAGGCAGCAACTAATGAAAAACTGTTTTTT.